This T cell receptor beta chain was sequenced in a study of cytomegalovirus exposure and HLA in healthy donors (dated by TCRdb to 2016 to 2017). Describing the broader study: According to an earlier analysis of several hundred of the donors, 150 million to 200 million T cells yielded 100 million or so unique TCR beta sequences and around 280 Gb of sequence data. The study used immunosequencing to profile the T cell repertoires of several hundred subjects and linked those repertoires to cytomegalovirus serostatus. HLA typing covered class I and class II loci at four-digit resolution. Roughly five DR-DQ haplotypes were handled as single units for association and clustering, since linkage in the cohort was strong. Of the roughly 400 genotyped donors, more than 75% were placed in the genetic ancestry cluster associated with self-reported Caucasian donors. Donor age, sex, ethnicity and CMV serostatus were compiled alongside the repertoire data. In a later genetic analysis, genome-wide SNP genotypes for about three fifths of the roughly 670 donors were used, and that subset was treated as a discovery cohort. Among over 350 genotyped donors of the cohort, an average of roughly 240,000 unique TCR beta nucleotide sequences were sequenced per donor, 15% to 20% of them non-productive. The study combined high-throughput TCR immunosequencing, statistical association of individual TCRs with disease status, and machine learning to predict cytomegalovirus infection status. About 300 gigabases of sequencing data and 70 million to 85 million unique TCR sequences were included in an early release covering roughly 600 HLA-typed donors. All discovery cohort repertoires had been generated using a single sequencing platform. The number of typed donors differed by locus: 629-630 for A, B, C, DRB1 and DQB1; about 520 for DQA1; approximately 600 for DPA1; and some 430 for DPB1. An earlier analysis of around 580 of the donors used high-throughput TCR beta sequencing to judge whether each TCR beta V gene segment behaved as functional or pseudogenic. Rather than drawing on any new phenotypic data, the later analysis identified candidate immune exposures from TCR beta sequences and the way those sequences occurred across donors. The aim of the study was to test whether cataloging public T cell receptors could identify signatures of past pathogen exposure. Besides the first cohort of more than 650 subjects, a separate validation cohort made up of 95 to 150 different subjects was used. A later analysis re-analyzed previously published TCR beta repertoires from 660 or so donors and added high-resolution HLA genotyping to study TCR occurrence patterns. The investigation overall reported the following: The study gave a list of 150 to 200 TCR beta chains associated with cytomegalovirus. A later analysis associated about 16,000 TCR beta sequences with specific HLA alleles at a false discovery rate of 0.05. Because HLA typing was missing for some donors at each locus, association tests included only the typed subset. A cluster of highly shared sequence variants was judged likely to be a technical artifact of the sequencing pipeline. An earlier analysis of roughly 570 of the donors showed that most TCR beta V segments appeared in productive rearrangements either about 87% or about 30% of the time, which broadly matched IMGT annotations. In a later analysis, the rate of TCR association differed among HLA loci, with DRB1 alleles having the most associated TCRs and HLA-C alleles having the fewest. V-gene and J-gene trimming of TCR beta chains was associated with a missense DCLRE1C variant in a later genetic analysis, and the association was replicated in an independent cohort. Only TCR beta chains were sequenced in this cohort, and the absence of alpha or paired-chain data limited detectable features. Across donors, most TCR sequences were observed very rarely, whereas some public TCRs were present in many individuals. Compared with equally common non-associated chains, HLA-associated TCR beta chains in a later analysis were more clonally expanded and had lower generation probabilities. Strong co-occurrence of HLA alleles, especially DR and DQ, made assigning TCR associations to individual alleles difficult. Correlated functional status among segregating V segments might be attributable to linkage disequilibrium, but an unknown experimental factor could not be ruled out. Cytomegalovirus status was reported to be diagnosed by the classifier with high specificity and sensitivity in both the original and validation cohorts. Because counts were too low, roughly 18 rarely observed V segments, including chromosome 9 orphons, were left out of the earlier analysis of 587 of the donors. For the cohort, immune exposure information was limited to CMV serostatus. A later genetic analysis reported fewer N-insertions in productive TCRs among donors in an Asian-associated ancestry cluster than the roughly 700-donor mean. Some IMGT-functional V segments, including TRBV6-2 and TRBV6-3, could not be told apart with the 87-base-pair reads, so those segments were excluded. According to the authors, the approach could potentially be generalized to other disease states and immunological phenotypes. A further reported finding was that TCR beta sequences accurately predicted the HLA-A and HLA-B alleles for most subjects in the first cohort. A few of the identified cytomegalovirus-associated TCR beta chains were confirmed in vitro to be specific for cytomegalovirus antigens. A later analysis reported that several top co-occurrence clusters appeared linked to parvovirus B19, influenza, CMV and Epstein-Barr virus. Most CMV-associated TCR beta chains appeared to be HLA-restricted in a later analysis, and the HLA associations seemed to be driven largely by CMV exposure. The presence/absence analyses assumed that sequencing depth was roughly uniform across donors, and that assumption may not be true.

The receptor library was made with the immunoSEQ multiplex PCR assay. For the multiplex PCR, a mixture combining 60 forward primers for TCR Vbeta segments and 13 reverse primers for TCR Jbeta segments was used. The CDR3 region of rearranged TCR beta genes was amplified from genomic DNA by a multiplex PCR assay. Amplified TCR beta libraries were sequenced as 87-base-pair reads on the Illumina HiSeq System. The source study handled its data this way. A later analysis counted about 80 million unique TCR beta chains across the 670 or so repertoires, and 10 million to 12 million of these chains were shared by at least two donors. Raw reads were error-corrected and collapsed into unique sequences with a nearest-neighbor algorithm that merged closely related sequences to remove PCR and sequencing errors. To assign V, D and J gene segments, CDR3 sequences were aligned to IMGT reference sequences. For a sequence to be retained, a match of at least six nucleotides to both a V gene segment and a J gene segment was required. Rearrangements were classified as productive when the CDR3 lacked stop codons and remained in frame with V and J, and all other rearrangements were classified as non-productive. CDR3 was defined according to IMGT convention as the region running from the second conserved V-encoded cysteine to the conserved J-encoded phenylalanine. In an earlier analysis of around 640 of the donors, sequences lacking an unambiguous match to a single V gene segment were excluded. In an earlier analysis of around 600 of the donors, V segments were called functional above 56.7% productive rearrangements and were called segregating when the between-donor standard deviation exceeded 5%. A statistical classification framework was built to diagnose cytomegalovirus status from the catalog of TCR beta chain sequences. V and J gene assignment, in a later analysis, came from comparing TCR nucleotide sequences with IMGT/GENE-DB human TR gene sequences. The TCRdist pipeline was used in a later analysis to assign CDR3 sequences and most-parsimonious VDJ recombination scenarios. In a later analysis, each TCR beta chain was defined by its CDR3 amino acid sequence together with its V-gene family, and reads without a unique V-gene family were excluded. As a way to deal with suspected cross-contamination and a sequencing artifact, a later analysis dropped 450 to 600 nucleotide sequences that were highly shared and had low generation probability. In a later analysis, a clonal expansion index for each public chain was calculated from normalized within-repertoire ranks of inferred template counts. In a later analysis, generation probabilities were computed with a VDJ recombination model fitted to out-of-frame rearrangements, and the resulting probabilities were checked against IGoR. A later analysis scored TCR-TCR, TCR-HLA and TCR-CMV co-occurrence with hypergeometric tests, applying a repertoire-size bias correction to TCR pairs. False discovery rates were estimated in a later analysis by permuting HLA or CMV assignments 20 times. In a later analysis, co-occurring TCRs were grouped using DBSCAN, with TCRdist sequence similarity added in when clustering inside HLA-allele-positive subsets. Co-occurrence clustering excluded repertoires with fewer than 30,000 or more than 120,000 public chains, plus five with anomalous nucleotide sharing. TCRdb took over this immuneACCESS table, retaining in-frame rearrangements with V and J assigned. Such tables are incomplete; in checked studies, under half of the missing clones stem from an unresolved V gene, and the remainder is unexplained. D and trimming were read from the DNA, whereas the V and J calls and clone size are those reported in that table. This sample's clone table shows about 110,000 clones. The ten largest clones represent more than 3% of the sample.

CDR1 is given as SGHRS and CDR2 as YFSETQ, both from the germline V gene. From the cysteine through the phenylalanine, the CDR3 covers 15 amino acids. Only the CDR3 portion is preserved as DNA: 45 bases, with reading frame beginning at the first base. Regarding this clone: Its antigen is still unknown.

The cohort was made up of 666 healthy bone marrow donors. Cohort members were all nominally healthy when sampled, although unrecorded immune exposures were likely present. The donor was CMV seronegative and belonged to the group of 350 or so seronegative cohort members. Every donor gave a peripheral blood sample, and the peripheral blood mononuclear cells from that sample were used for TCR beta sequencing. The Qiagen DNeasy Blood Extraction Kit was used to extract genomic DNA from the blood cell samples. The receptor was isolated from a man aged 25 to 45 in good health and CMV-seronegative. Recombination linked TRBV5-1 to TRBJ2-5, and the D gene may be TRBD2, 6 bases matching. TRBJ2-7 matches the DNA end more closely, so the J call is doubtful. The sequenced sample consisted of PBMCs. In nucleotide form, the sequence is TGCGCCAGCAGCTTGGGCTCGCTAGCGAACTACGAGCAGTACTTC. Its amino acids are CASSLGSLANYEQYF.